These 4 T cell receptor beta chains were all obtained from the same sample, sequenced in a study of radiation and T cells in renal cell carcinoma. Time point: blood 2 weeks post-SBRT. Noted treatment: 15 Gy SBRT to primary tumor, nephrectomy 4 weeks later. The assay was immunoSEQ multiplex PCR, and TCRdb's table has in-frame clones only and misses some. The data show about 130,000 clones, with more than 70% seen just once and 5.8% held by the top ten. Here the sequenced sample was blood, taken from a patient whose treatment included radiotherapy and nephrectomy. The receptors here all came from a woman in her 70s with renal cell carcinoma.

This clone occurred a few times. V is TRBV6-1 and J is TRBJ1-5; tentative D call: TRBD1 (6 bases). The V end was cut by 4 bases, the J end by 2 bases, with 15 bases between. This CDR3 contains 16 residues. Germline V gene sequence: CDR1 MNHNS, CDR2 SASEGT. The CDR3 sequence is CASSALQGIGNQPQHF. In nucleotides, the CDR3 is TGTGCCAGCAGTGCTTTACAGGGTATAGGCAATCAGCCCCAGCATTTT.

The V call is TRBV19, the J call TRBJ2-2; D is ambiguous. CDR3 length: 14 residues. Germline loops: CDR1 LNHDA, CDR2 SQIVND (reference sequence). The germline V and J ends were trimmed by 5 bases and 3 bases, with 10 bases remaining between them. The CDR3 nucleotides are TGTGCCAGTAGTTTGGGGTGGGACACCGGGGAGCTGTTTTTT. This translates into CASSLGWDTGELFF.

The chain combines TRBV28 with TRBJ1-5; tentative D call: TRBD1 (5 bases). The CDR3 runs to 12 residues. CDR1 is MDHEN, CDR2 SYDVKM, per germline. The germline V and J ends were trimmed by 5 bases and 11 bases, with 13 bases remaining between them. The CDR3 here is CASSGGLIAQHF. The CDR3, as DNA: TGTGCCAGCAGTGGGGGACTCATCGCCCAGCATTTT.

The sample holds a few counts of this clone. The chain combines TRBV28 with TRBJ1-5; TRBD1 might be the D (5 bases). The germline V gene encodes CDR1 MDHEN and CDR2 SYDVKM. The ends were cut back, 6 bases at V and 0 bases at J, with 15 bases in the middle. The CDR3 is made up of 16 amino acids. CDR3 in amino acids: CASSFTRTNSNQPQHF. In DNA form, the CDR3 reads TGTGCCAGCAGCTTTACAAGGACAAATAGCAATCAGCCCCAGCATTTT. The complete variable domain, with remaining parts taken from reference TRBV28 and TRBJ1-5, reads DVKVTQSSRYLVKRTGEKVFLECVQDMDHENMFWYRQDPGLGLRLIYFSYDVKMKEKGDIPEGYSVSREKKERFSLILESASTNQTSMYLCASSFTRTNSNQPQHFGDGTRLSIL.